This T cell receptor beta chain was sequenced in a study of a mutant IDH1 vaccine in newly diagnosed glioma. Overall study context: Treated individuals were approximately 60% male and roughly 38% female, averaging about 37 years of age. Antecedent treatment encompassed radiotherapy, temozolomide, or their combination; the majority received both.

This clone was recorded once. The antigen is not known. Whole-study results and caveats: Patients showed vaccine-induced immune responses at a rate of roughly 94%.

The time point here: baseline, week 1 (first vaccination visit). Treatment described: pre-vaccination baseline after standard-of-care therapy. CDR3 size: 16 residues. Germline CDR1 reads SGHDT; CDR2 reads YYEEEE. After removal of 3 bases from V and 1 base from J, the junction contained 4 bases not matched to a gene. Measured with immunoSEQ multiplex PCR; TCRdb has only the in-frame clones, and not every one. Counted here are 30,000 or so clones, almost 85% occurring once; the ten biggest clones make up around 20%. The sequence was obtained from a man aged 25-45 years with glioma. This sample comprised PBMCs, obtained from a glioma patient treated with radiotherapy, temozolomide or both. This sequence joins TRBV5-6 and TRBJ2-3; 11 bases are a match to TRBD2. In DNA form, the CDR3 reads TGTGCCAGCAGCTCAGCGGGACTAGCGGGCACAGATACGCAGTATTTT. This sequence encodes CASSSAGLAGTDTQYF.